This TCR beta chain was captured in a study of blood T cells in healthy people across ages. Overall study context: About one barcoded beta molecule per two T cells was the capture yield of template switching.

The second PCR ran roughly 6 to 11 cycles with a sample-barcoded 5' primer and J-beta primers. In TCRdb, the 5' RACE reads were re-called with MiXCR into one record per CDR3 protein. The sample records about 640,000 distinct CDR3 sequences, under 65% being singletons. This CDR3 contains 16 residues. J lost 2 bases, V lost 0 bases, and 5 bases had no gene match. Per germline, CDR1 WSHSY and CDR2 SAAADI. Sequencing was carried out using blood. The sequence derives from a man aged 60 to 75 in good health. The chain joins TRBV10-2 to TRBJ2-5, with 8 bases that match TRBD1. In DNA, the CDR3 is TGCGCCAGCAGTGAGTCGCCCAGGGGGCTTCAAGAGACCCAGTACTTC. Translating gives CASSESPRGLQETQYF.